These T cell receptor beta chains were read from a single sample in a study of blood T cell repertoires in COVID-19. Produced via immunoSEQ multiplex PCR; TCRdb's table is partial and in-frame only. The table has more than 150,000 clones, 85% to 90% seen once. Input material: peripheral blood. These receptor sequences come from a woman in her 70s with acute or convalescent COVID-19. Each CDR3 is given with its conserved first and last residue.

>TRBV4-3
CASSQLKPETGSHEAFF
>TRBV10-3
CATSIGQRNSPLHF
>TRBV5-4
CASSLGGQSNQPQHF
>TRBV5-5
CASSTPGTGVLGYTF
>TRBV6-6
CASTLGTGNSPLHF
>TRBV4-2
CASSISGANTGELFF
>TRBV7-2
CASSLGGSQETQYF
>TRBV29-1
CSVEEWLSGGTDGYTF
>TRBV4-2
CASSQEKYGSTDTQYF
>TRBV12-3/TRBV12-4
CASSPDGGGFRTF
>TRBV7-9
CASSSLRREHPGELFF
>TRBV6-5
CASSSTGGGNTIYF
>TRBV10-3
CAIRLTENTEAFF
>TRBV7-9
CASSLSLAGWDEQFF
>TRBV5-1
CASSLGTGDYGYTF
>TRBV28
CASSNIPGELFF
>TRBV2
CASSEVGRGAHEQYF
>TRBV20-1
CSASGGRVTYEQYF
>TRBV6-2/TRBV6-3
CASSYNAGNSPLHF
>TRBV6-5
CASSYSRALSGNTIYF
>TRBV6-2/TRBV6-3
CASSYLRAYEQYF
>TRBV23-1
CASSQGPPRLAGKGDTQYF
>TRBV11-1
CASSLGHRVSNNEQFF
>TRBV6-1
CASSAGTGQGNEKLFF
>TRBV19
CASSFAGGTYEQYF
>TRBV30
CALGLAGVRDTQYF
>TRBV7-9
CASSFTVSEAFF
>TRBV19
CASSPRFGHRRLTEAFF
>TRBV7-2
CASSFTGSGYTF
>TRBV6-2/TRBV6-3
CATSSGFMAGSHNEQFF
>TRBV14
CASSPKQGVRYEQYF
>TRBV5-1
CASSSRGTSVGEQYF